The text below deals with one T cell receptor (beta chain). The antigen remains undetermined. V shed 1 base and J shed 6 bases, with 7 bases lying between them. Germline V gives CDR1 SEHNR, CDR2 FQNEAQ (reference sequence). CDR3 length: 12 residues. Every bit of the isolated RNA underwent reverse transcription, so sequencing read expressed TCRB transcripts. Method: immunoSEQ multiplex PCR; TCRdb's copy keeps in-frame clones and lacks some. This table has 600,000 to 700,000 clones, 9.5% to 15% appearing once. This entry is derived from a study of beta chain features in type 1 diabetes. General study findings and limits: When Type 1 diabetes patients were examined, their TCRB CDR3s proved moderately but significantly shorter in all four CD4+ subsets.

This chain joins TRBV7-9 and TRBJ2-7; weak D call: TRBD1 (5 bases). The specimen was naive CD4+ T cells from blood. The sequence came from a man younger than 40 with type 1 diabetes. The CDR3 protein is CASSLETVEQYF. In nucleotides, the CDR3 is TGTGCCAGCAGCTTAGAGACAGTCGAGCAGTACTTC.